This TCR beta chain appears in the sequencing data of a study of blood T cell repertoires in COVID-19. In the study overall: The origin of the acute and convalescent COVID-19 samples was the United States, Italy and Spain. The analysed material was cDNA or gDNA that came from T cells, B-cell-depleted T cells, or PBMCs.

Sequenced by immunoSEQ multiplex PCR; TCRdb stores in-frame clones only, minus some. In the table there are 200,000 to 250,000 clones, about four fifths of which are singletons. CDR1 is SQVTM, CDR2 ANQGSEA, per germline. This CDR3 has 14 amino acids. V lost 6 bases to trimming and J lost 1 base; unmatched junction nucleotides: 8. The sample was peripheral blood. This chain joins TRBV29-1 and TRBJ1-2; 7 bases line up with TRBD1. The receptor comes from a woman under 30 with acute or convalescent COVID-19. DNA for the CDR3: TGCAGCGTAGATAGGACAGGCGGTAACTATGGCTACACCTTC. This translates into CSVDRTGGNYGYTF.